This T cell receptor beta chain came from a study of blood T cell repertoires in COVID-19. Two consecutive negative NP/OP PCR tests, clearance, or resolved symptoms defined Cohort 3 recovery. The CDR3 has 13 amino acids. CDR1 and CDR2 (germline): MNHEY, SVGAGI. Losses at the gene ends were 7 bases for V and 2 bases for J; bases not matched to a gene: 5. The repertoire was sequenced with immunoSEQ multiplex PCR; TCRdb's copy has only in-frame clones and lacks some. The sample has approximately 210,000 clones, approximately 82% seen once; the top ten hold roughly 15%. The chain uses TRBV6-5 and TRBJ2-7, with 7 bases that match TRBD1. The source material was PBMCs or T cells enriched from blood (not recorded which). The TCR comes from a man between 35 and 55 years old who had recovered from COVID-19. Here the CDR3 reads CASKETGTYEQYF. DNA for the CDR3: TGTGCCAGCAAGGAGACAGGGACCTACGAGCAGTACTTC.